This T cell receptor beta chain was observed in a study of OX40 agonist ivuxolimab in advanced cancers. Looking at the study overall: As their treatment, patients were administered ivuxolimab, an agonistic anti-OX40 (CD134) antibody.

CDR3 length: 13 residues. With 5 bases removed from V and 2 bases from J, the gap between germline ends came to 8 bases. Germline CDR1 is SGHVS and CDR2 is FNYEAQ. Method: immunoSEQ multiplex PCR; TCRdb's copy keeps in-frame clones and lacks some. The sample has tens of thousands of clones, around 83% seen once; the top ten hold less than 0.9%. Study-wide points: On average, CD8+ T cells had more expanded clones than CD4+.

A remark on this clone: The target antigen is unknown.

This sequence originates from an adult with an advanced solid tumor such as melanoma, head and neck, liver or kidney cancer. Sample: CD4+ or CD8+ T cells sorted from blood, taken in a trial of the OX40 agonist ivuxolimab. The V and J genes are TRBV7-6 and TRBJ2-3; D is ambiguous. CDR3 residues: CASSPRPTDTQYF. CDR3 nucleotides: TGTGCCAGCAGCCCCCGGCCCACAGATACGCAGTATTTT.